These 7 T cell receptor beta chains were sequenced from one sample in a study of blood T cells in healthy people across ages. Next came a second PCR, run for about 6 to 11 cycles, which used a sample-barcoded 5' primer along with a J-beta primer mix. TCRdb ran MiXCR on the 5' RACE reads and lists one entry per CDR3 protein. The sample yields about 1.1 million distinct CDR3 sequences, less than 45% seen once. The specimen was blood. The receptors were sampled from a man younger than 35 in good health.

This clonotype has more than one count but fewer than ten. The CDR3 bases are TGCGCCAGCAGCCCCTTACAACTCCCTGGTGAGCAGTTCTTC. Translation: CASSPLQLPGEQFF. The rearrangement joins TRBV5-1 to TRBJ2-1; no clear D gene. Trimming removed 4 bases from V and 9 bases from J, with 17 bases in between. This CDR3 is built from 14 residues. Germline CDR1 and CDR2: SGHRS and YFSETQ.

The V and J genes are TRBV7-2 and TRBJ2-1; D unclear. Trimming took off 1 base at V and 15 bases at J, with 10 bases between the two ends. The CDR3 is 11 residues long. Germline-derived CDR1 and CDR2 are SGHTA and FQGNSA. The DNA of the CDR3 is TGTGCCAGCAGCTTAGTAATAGGGTGGTTCTTC. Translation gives CASSLVIGWFF.

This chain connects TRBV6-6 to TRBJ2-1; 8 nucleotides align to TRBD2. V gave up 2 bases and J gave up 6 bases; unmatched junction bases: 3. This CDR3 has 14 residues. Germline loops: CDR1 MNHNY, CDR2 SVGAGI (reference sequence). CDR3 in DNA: TGTGCCAGCAGTTACCCTGGGACTAGCAATGAGCAGTTCTTC. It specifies CASSYPGTSNEQFF.

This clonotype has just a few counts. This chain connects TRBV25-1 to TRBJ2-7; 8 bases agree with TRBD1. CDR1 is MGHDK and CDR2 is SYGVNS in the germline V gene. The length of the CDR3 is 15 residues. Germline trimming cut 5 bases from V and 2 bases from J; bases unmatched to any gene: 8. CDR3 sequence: CASSFHTDRAYEQYF. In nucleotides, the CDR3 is TGTGCCAGCAGTTTCCATACGGACAGGGCCTACGAGCAGTACTTC.

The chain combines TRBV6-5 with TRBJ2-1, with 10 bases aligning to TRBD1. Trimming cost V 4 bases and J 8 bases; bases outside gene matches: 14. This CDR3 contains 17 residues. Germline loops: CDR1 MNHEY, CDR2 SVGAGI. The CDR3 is CASSWESPGTGVDEQFF. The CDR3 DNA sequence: TGTGCCAGCAGTTGGGAGAGTCCCGGGACAGGGGTTGATGAGCAGTTCTTC.

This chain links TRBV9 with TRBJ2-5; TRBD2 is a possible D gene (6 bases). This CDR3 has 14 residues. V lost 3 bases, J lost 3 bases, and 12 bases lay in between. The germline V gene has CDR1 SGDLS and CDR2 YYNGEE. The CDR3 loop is CASSAGLQKETQYF. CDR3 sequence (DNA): TGTGCCAGCAGCGCAGGACTACAAAAAGAGACCCAGTACTTC. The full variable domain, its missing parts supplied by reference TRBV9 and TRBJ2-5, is DSGVTQTPKHLITATGQRVTLRCSPRSGDLSVYWYQQSLDQGLQFLIQYYNGEERAKGNILERFSAQQFPDLHSELNLSSLELGDSALYFCASSAGLQKETQYFGPGTRLLVL.

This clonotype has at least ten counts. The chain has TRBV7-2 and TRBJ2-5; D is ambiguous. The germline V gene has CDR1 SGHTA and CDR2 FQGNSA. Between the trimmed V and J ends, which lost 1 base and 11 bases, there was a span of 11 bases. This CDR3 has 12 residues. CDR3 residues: CASSLDFNEQYF. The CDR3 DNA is TGTGCCAGCAGCTTAGATTTCAATGAGCAGTACTTC.